This T cell receptor beta chain was identified during a study of T cell responses to AZD1222 COVID-19 vaccine. The assay was immunoSEQ multiplex PCR, and TCRdb's table has in-frame clones only and misses some. Here the sample spans 180,000 or so clones, about nine tenths being singletons. General study points: The study reported that nearly half of spike-specific TCRs target unmutated variant regions. Repertoires were sampled only after the peak T cell response. Clonal diversity may have been underestimated in mostly white British donors. It was only 6 or 7 AZD1222 recipients who were seropositive at baseline.

In regard to this clone: Its target is unknown.

Germline lookup yields CDR1 SGHNT and CDR2 YYREEE (reference sequence). The CDR3 length is 13 residues. Trimming removed 3 bases from V and 6 bases from J, with 10 bases in between. V gene TRBV5-4 combines with J gene TRBJ2-1; D is ambiguous. The sequence came from an adult who received the AZD1222 COVID-19 vaccine. Sequenced here: peripheral blood, sampled 28 days after the second AZD1222 dose. CDR3 residues: CASSWTSSNEQFF. The CDR3 coding sequence is TGTGCCAGCAGCTGGACCAGCTCCAATGAGCAGTTCTTC.